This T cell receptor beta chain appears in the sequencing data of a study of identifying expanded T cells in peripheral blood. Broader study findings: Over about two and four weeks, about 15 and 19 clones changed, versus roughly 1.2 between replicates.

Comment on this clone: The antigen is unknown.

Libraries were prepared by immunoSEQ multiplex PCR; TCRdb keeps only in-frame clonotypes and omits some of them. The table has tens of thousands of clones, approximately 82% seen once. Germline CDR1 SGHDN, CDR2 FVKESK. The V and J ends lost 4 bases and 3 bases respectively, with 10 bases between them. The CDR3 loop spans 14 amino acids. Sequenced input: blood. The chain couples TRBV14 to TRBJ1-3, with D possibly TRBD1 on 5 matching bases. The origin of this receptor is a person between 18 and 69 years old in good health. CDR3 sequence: CASSRGSFGNTIYF. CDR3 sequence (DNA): TGTGCCAGCAGCCGGGGGAGCTTTGGAAACACCATATATTTT.